This TCR beta chain was sequenced in a study of blood T cell repertoires in COVID-19. About the study: The United States, Italy and Spain were the sources of the acute and convalescent COVID-19 samples.

As originally analysed: Researchers report that nucleated cell counts were estimated from reference gene primer amplification. Sequenced by immunoSEQ multiplex PCR; TCRdb stores in-frame clones only, minus some. V and J calls plus clone size are reproduced from that table; the DNA served to infer D and trimming. The sample has 190,000 or so clones, approximately 84% seen once. This CDR3 is built from 15 residues. Germline V lookup: CDR1 SGHRS, CDR2 YFSETQ. V lost 6 bases and J 2 bases, leaving 16 bases between the germline ends. The V call is TRBV5-1, the J call TRBJ2-3; the D gene is possibly TRBD2 (6 bases). The receptor comes from a human donor with acute or convalescent COVID-19. The donor label of this sample is uncertain. The sequencing input was peripheral blood. CDR3 amino acids: CASTLPSASTDTQYF. The DNA for the CDR3 is TGCGCCAGCACTCTCCCTAGCGCATCCACAGATACGCAGTATTTT.